The T cell receptor beta chain described here comes from a study of T-cell memory formation after mild COVID-19. The V gene end was trimmed by 6 bases and the J gene end by 6 bases; junction bases not matched to a gene: 10. Germline loops: CDR1 SGHTA, CDR2 FQGNSA. The CDR3 spans 15 residues. 5'RACE primed at constant segments yielded TCR alpha and TCR beta cDNA libraries bearing sample barcodes and UMIs. MiXCR, run by TCRdb on the 5' RACE reads, gives a single entry per CDR3 protein. In the table there are hundreds of thousands of distinct CDR3 sequences, approximately 19% of which are singletons. The TCR sequence derives from an adult woman who had mild COVID-19 (a few samples of this study predate the infection). Cell type and time point are not known. V gene TRBV7-2 combines with J gene TRBJ2-3; 9 bases map to TRBD2. The sequenced material came from PBMCs or a T cell subset sorted from them (not recorded which). The CDR3 region is CASSEPRGGLDTQYF. CDR3 sequence (DNA): TGTGCCAGCAGTGAGCCGCGGGGGGGCCTCGATACGCAGTATTTT.